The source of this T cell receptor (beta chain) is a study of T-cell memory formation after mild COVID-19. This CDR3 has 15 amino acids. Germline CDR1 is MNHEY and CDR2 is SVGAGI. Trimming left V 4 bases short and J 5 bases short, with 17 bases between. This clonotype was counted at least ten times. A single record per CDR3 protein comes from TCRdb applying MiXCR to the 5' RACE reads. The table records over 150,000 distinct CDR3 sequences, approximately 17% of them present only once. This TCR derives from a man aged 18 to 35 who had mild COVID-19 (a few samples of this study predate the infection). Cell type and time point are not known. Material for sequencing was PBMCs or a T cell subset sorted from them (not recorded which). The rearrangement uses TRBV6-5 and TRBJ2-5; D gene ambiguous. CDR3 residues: CASSSQWSSAETQYF. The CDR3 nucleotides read TGTGCCAGCAGTTCCCAATGGTCTTCGGCGGAGACCCAGTACTTC.